The present entry profiles one T cell receptor (beta chain) with its context. What it binds is unknown. This record belongs to a study of CD8+CD57+ T cells in acquired aplastic anemia. Looking at the study overall: Sorted CD4+ and CD8+ cells yielded roughly 3.5 ug of DNA on average. CD4+ reads averaged approximately 9.9 million in healthy donors. Findings and limits, study-wide: The study identified roughly 31 CD8+ CDR3 sequences shared by patients and controls.

Genomic DNA was employed as the template in profiling TCR beta VDJ and CDR3. TCRdb independently ran MiXCR on the reads; one entry per CDR3 protein. The table has over 150,000 distinct CDR3 sequences, roughly half seen once. Sequenced: sorted CD4+, CD8+, or CD8+CD57+ T cells (not recorded which) from PBMCs. This receptor was taken from a human donor in good health, serving as a control.

The CDR3 DNA follows: TGCAGCGTTGAAGTATCAGCCTATGGCTACACCTTC. Residues: CSVEVSAYGYTF. The chain combines TRBV29-1 with TRBJ1-2; no clear D gene. V was pared by 1 base and J by 4 bases, with 7 bases between. The CDR3 is made up of 12 amino acids. CDR1 SQVTM and CDR2 ANQGSEA come from the germline V gene. The full variable domain, completed using reference TRBV29-1 and TRBJ1-2, is SAVISQKPSRDICQRGTSLTIQCQVDSQVTMMFWYRQQPGQSLTLIATANQGSEATYESGFVIDKFPISRPNLTFSTLTVSNMSPEDSSIYLCSVEVSAYGYTFGSGTRLTVV.